This T cell receptor (beta chain) was captured by sequencing in a study of early stage breast cancer tumors. The data were produced by immunoSEQ multiplex PCR, yet TCRdb's version contains in-frame clones alone and is incomplete. The sample includes approximately 75,000 clones, around 80% of them seen just once. The CDR3 extends over 13 amino acids. Germline loops: CDR1 MNHNS, CDR2 SASEGT. V lost 5 bases to trimming and J lost 1 base, with 8 bases between them. The sample comprised blood. The receptor comes from a person in their 40s with breast cancer. The chain employs TRBV6-1 and TRBJ1-1, with D perhaps matching TRBD1 (5 bases). The CDR3 DNA follows: TGTGCCAGCAGTCCCAGGGAGAACACTGAAGCTTTCTTT. This codes for CASSPRENTEAFF.